This note documents a single TCR beta chain sequence. No antigen is known for it. A J-beta primer mix and a sample-barcoded 5' primer were used in a second PCR of about 7 to 12 cycles. TCRdb re-derived calls from the 5' RACE reads in MiXCR, one entry per CDR3 protein. Among around 650,000 distinct CDR3 sequences listed, about 30% were seen once. This entry belongs to a study of blood T cells in healthy people across ages. Study-wide background: The capture of about one barcoded beta molecule per two T cells was achieved by template switching. Study-wide results and caveats: Age showed a roughly linear inverse relationship with TCR beta diversity per million T cells.

The V and J ends lost 0 bases and 14 bases respectively, with 17 bases between them. The germline V gene encodes CDR1 SGHRS and CDR2 YFSETQ. This CDR3 has 13 amino acids. The TCR originated in an elderly woman in good health. The sample was blood. V gene TRBV5-1 combines with J gene TRBJ2-5; D is undetermined. The DNA for the CDR3 is TGCGCCAGCAGCTTGGAACGGATCAGTGAGCACTACTTC. Translating it yields CASSLERISEHYF.